A single sample is the source of the 27 T cell receptor beta chains below, sequenced in a study of beta chain features in type 1 diabetes. Every bit of the isolated RNA underwent reverse transcription, so sequencing read expressed TCRB transcripts. Produced via immunoSEQ multiplex PCR; TCRdb's table is partial and in-frame only. The table has 310,000 or so clones, less than 10% seen once; the top ten hold 0.44%. Sequenced: central memory CD4+ T cells from blood. The receptors stem from a woman aged 18-29 years in good health.

CDR3 loop: CASSSPPGRFSDGYTF. The DNA for the CDR3 is TGTGCCAGCAGTTCCCCGCCCGGACGGTTTTCTGATGGCTACACCTTC. The gene calls are TRBV28 and TRBJ1-2; D is unclear. V was pared by 4 bases and J by 6 bases, with 21 bases between. CDR3 length: 16 amino acids. From germline, CDR1 is MDHEN and CDR2 SYDVKM.

Regarding this clone: A clone one base away is much larger, so this may be a read error. This chain joins TRBV4-2 and TRBJ1-1, with a possible D match to TRBD1 (6 bases). Germline V gives CDR1 LGHNA, CDR2 YNFKEQ. V gave up 5 bases and J gave up 1 base, with 8 bases separating them. The CDR3 spans 13 residues. This CDR3 is CASSSDRNTEAFF. In DNA form, the CDR3 reads TGTGCCAGCAGCTCGGACAGGAACACTGAAGCTTTCTTT.

This clone was seen a few times. The V gene is TRBV7-3, the J gene TRBJ2-1; 7 positions agree with TRBD1. The germline V gene encodes CDR1 SGHTA and CDR2 FQGTGA. CDR3 length equals 15 residues. Trimming took 0 bases from V and 9 from J; bases not matched to a gene: 8. CDR3 nucleotides: TGTGCCAGCAGCTTAACCACAGGGGCCTCGGGTGAGCAGTTCTTC. Its translation is CASSLTTGASGEQFF.

This CDR3 is CASSATRVTDTQYF. CDR3 DNA: TGTGCCAGCAGCGCCACGCGGGTCACAGATACGCAGTATTTT. This sequence joins TRBV9 and TRBJ2-3, with D perhaps TRBD2 (5 bases). Germline V CDR1 and CDR2: SGDLS, YYNGEE. The CDR3 has 14 residues. V dropped 3 bases and J dropped 2 bases, with 10 bases sitting between them.

The table lists this clone with a few counts. J is TRBJ1-1 and V is TRBV19; D perhaps matches TRBD1 (6 bases). V was pared by 8 bases and J by 5 bases, with 24 bases between. Germline CDR1 and CDR2: LNHDA and SQIVND (reference sequence). The CDR3 is 16 amino acids. The CDR3 DNA reads as TGTGCCAGTCAGGACAGTTTGCATCCCCAAAGGACTGAAGCTTTCTTT. This gives the protein CASQDSLHPQRTEAFF.

This clone was observed a single time. The chain uses TRBV11-1 and TRBJ2-7; the D gene is possibly TRBD1 (5 bases). This CDR3 spans 12 amino acids. CDR1 and CDR2 (germline): SGHAT, FQDESV (reference sequence). V was clipped by 5 bases and J by 5 bases, with 10 bases between them. CDR3: CASSAQGHEQYF. The CDR3 region has the DNA TGTGCCAGCAGCGCCCAGGGCCACGAGCAGTACTTC.

The chain combines TRBV4-2 with TRBJ1-5; possibly TRBD1 for D (6 bases). The V gene lost 4 bases and the J gene lost 3 bases, with 16 bases spanning the gap. The CDR3 spans 16 residues. Per germline, CDR1 LGHNA and CDR2 YNFKEQ. Here the CDR3 DNA reads TGTGCCAGCAGCCCTGCAGCGGACAGCCTCAATCAGCCCCAGCATTTT. Residues: CASSPAADSLNQPQHF.

The chain joins TRBV6-1 to TRBJ2-1, with 7 positions matching TRBD1. Germline CDR1 is MNHNS and CDR2 is SASEGT. This CDR3 spans 13 amino acids. Trimming cost V 6 bases and J 10 bases; bases outside gene matches: 9. The CDR3 DNA is TGTGCCAGCAGACCCCAGGGGGTTGCGGAGCAGTTCTTC. Residues: CASRPQGVAEQFF.

V gene TRBV28 combines with J gene TRBJ2-5; D call uncertain. V was clipped by 7 bases and J by 2 bases, with 5 bases between them. The CDR3 has 11 amino acids. Germline CDR1 MDHEN, CDR2 SYDVKM. As DNA, the CDR3 is TGTGCCAGCAAGGGACAAGAGACCCAGTACTTC. Amino acid sequence: CASKGQETQYF.

Concerning this clone itself: This sample also contains other DNA sequences that code for the same CDR3. The chain has TRBV27 and TRBJ1-2; possibly TRBD1 for D (5 bases). Germline CDR1 and CDR2: MNHEY and SMNVEV (reference sequence). Trimming removed 6 bases from V and 7 bases from J, with 21 bases in between. The CDR3 covers 15 residues. The CDR3 sequence is CASSWKTGVRAGYTF. Written as DNA, the CDR3 is TGTGCCAGCAGCTGGAAGACGGGGGTCAGAGCTGGCTACACCTTC.

This clone has more than one count but fewer than ten. This sequence joins TRBV6-6 and TRBJ1-5; 8 nucleotides line up with TRBD1. CDR3 length equals 15 residues. Trimming took 6 bases from V and 4 from J; bases not matched to a gene: 8. Germline assignment: CDR1 MNHNY and CDR2 SVGAGI (reference sequence). The CDR3 protein is CASSLQGGPNQPQHF. The CDR3 DNA is TGTGCCAGCAGCCTACAGGGGGGACCTAATCAGCCCCAGCATTTT.

This clone was seen repeatedly, ten times or more. The chain joins TRBV29-1 to TRBJ2-1, with TRBD2 identical over 9 bases. Germline V lookup: CDR1 SQVTM, CDR2 ANQGSEA. Trimming took 2 bases from V and 5 from J; bases not matched to a gene: 4. This CDR3 spans 14 amino acids. CDR3 nucleotide sequence: TGCAGCGTTGAAACTTGGACTAGCGACAATGAGCAGTTCTTC. Translating it yields CSVETWTSDNEQFF.

This clone appeared a few times. The CDR3 reads CASSDLSGEQYF. The CDR3 DNA reads TGTGCCAGTAGTGACCTATCGGGGGAGCAGTACTTC. The chain carries TRBV19 and TRBJ2-7, with a possible D match to TRBD2 (5 bases). Trimming removed 5 bases from V and 7 bases from J, with 12 bases in between. This CDR3 spans 12 amino acids. The V gene's germline CDR1 is LNHDA and CDR2 SQIVND (reference sequence).

The rearrangement uses TRBV27 and TRBJ2-6; tentatively, D is TRBD2 (6 bases). Germline CDR1 reads MNHEY; CDR2 reads SMNVEV (reference sequence). V shed 10 bases and J shed 0 bases, with 10 bases lying between them. There are 14 residues in the CDR3. The CDR3 DNA follows: TGTGCCACCGCCGGGGGCTCTGGGGCCAACGTCCTGACTTTC. Protein product: CATAGGSGANVLTF.

This clone was found a few times. This chain uses TRBV10-3 with TRBJ1-5, with D unresolved. The CDR3 runs 13 residues. V was pared by 3 bases and J by 5 bases, with 8 bases between. Per germline, CDR1 ENHRY and CDR2 SYGVKD. Here the CDR3 DNA reads TGTGCCATCAGTGAAGACCGGGATCAGCCCCAGCATTTT. Amino acid sequence: CAISEDRDQPQHF.

Only a few counts were recorded for this clone. The rearrangement uses TRBV4-2 and TRBJ2-4; D might be TRBD2 (5 bases). Germline V CDR1 and CDR2: LGHNA, YNFKEQ. This CDR3 is 13 amino acids long. V lost 1 base and J 4 bases, leaving 5 bases between the germline ends. The CDR3 here is CASSQAGKNIQYF. CDR3 DNA sequence: TGTGCCAGCAGCCAAGCGGGAAAAAACATTCAGTACTTC.

This clone showed up many times. The chain employs TRBV7-2 and TRBJ2-3; TRBD2 agrees at 7 bases. The CDR3 runs to 12 residues. Losses at the gene ends were 4 bases for V and 7 bases for J; bases not matched to a gene: 2. Germline lookup yields CDR1 SGHTA and CDR2 FQGNSA. The CDR3 sequence: CASSWSGNTQYF. The CDR3 coding sequence is TGTGCCAGCAGCTGGAGCGGGAATACGCAGTATTTT.

The chain couples TRBV5-6 to TRBJ1-2, with 8 bases that match TRBD1. This CDR3 has 13 residues. Germline values: CDR1 SGHDT, CDR2 YYEEEE. The V and J ends lost 4 bases and 7 bases, in that order; junction bases with no gene match: 6. In nucleotides, the CDR3 is TGTGCCAGCAGCCAGGGGGCGCGGACTGGCTACACCTTC. Translated: CASSQGARTGYTF.

This clone was picked up a small number of times. The chain recombines TRBV7-9 with TRBJ1-1; no clear D gene. V shed 2 bases and J shed 1 base, with 8 bases lying between them. The germline V gene encodes CDR1 SEHNR and CDR2 FQNEAQ (reference sequence). This CDR3 has 14 residues. The CDR3 protein is CASSLRTGNTEAFF. The CDR3 DNA reads as TGTGCCAGCAGCTTACGTACGGGGAACACTGAAGCTTTCTTT.

V and J are TRBV19 and TRBJ2-2, with D tentatively TRBD1 (6 bases). The ends were cut back, 3 bases at V and 7 bases at J, with 18 bases in the middle. The CDR3 length is 16 residues. Germline values: CDR1 LNHDA, CDR2 SQIVND (reference sequence). The CDR3: CASSIRQGLRDGELFF. In nucleotides, the CDR3 is TGTGCCAGTAGTATTAGGCAGGGGTTACGGGACGGGGAGCTGTTTTTT.

This clone was counted between two and nine times. The chain uses TRBV5-1 and TRBJ2-7; D unclear. V lost 1 base to trimming and J lost 5 bases, with 10 bases between them. Germline V gene lookup returns CDR1 SGHRS and CDR2 YFSETQ. The CDR3 is 13 residues long. This CDR3 is CASSLQVTNEQYF. The CDR3 DNA reads TGCGCCAGCAGCTTGCAGGTAACCAACGAGCAGTACTTC.

This clone was observed a few times. The rearrangement uses TRBV29-1 and TRBJ1-2, with D maybe TRBD1 (6 bases). Deletions cut 1 base from V and 1 base from J, with 10 bases between. The CDR3 is made up of 14 amino acids. The germline CDR1 and CDR2 sequences are SQVTM and ANQGSEA. The CDR3 protein is CSVEVAGVNYGYTF. CDR3 DNA: TGCAGCGTTGAAGTTGCAGGGGTTAACTATGGCTACACCTTC.

The chain combines TRBV9 with TRBJ2-1; D may be TRBD1 (6 bases). The CDR3 runs 15 residues. Deletions cut 0 bases from V and 7 bases from J, with 14 bases between. The germline CDR1 and CDR2 sequences are SGDLS and YYNGEE. The CDR3 coding sequence is TGTGCCAGCAGCGTAGCCCAAGCAGGGGTAAATGAGCAGTTCTTC. This gives the protein CASSVAQAGVNEQFF.

Only a few counts were recorded for this clone. The chain employs TRBV4-2 and TRBJ2-1, with 10 nucleotides matching TRBD2. This CDR3 spans 17 amino acids. The V and J ends lost 0 bases and 9 bases, in that order; junction bases with no gene match: 11. Germline V gives CDR1 LGHNA, CDR2 YNFKEQ. The CDR3 spells CASSQDQREGPYGEQFF. CDR3 DNA sequence: TGTGCCAGCAGCCAAGATCAGCGGGAGGGCCCTTATGGTGAGCAGTTCTTC.

This clone was recorded a few times. V usage is TRBV11-2 and J usage is TRBJ1-1; weak D call: TRBD1 (6 bases). Trimming pared 1 base from V and 5 bases from J, leaving 11 bases between. This CDR3 region has 14 residues. CDR1 and CDR2 (germline): SGHAT, FQNNGV. CDR3 sequence reads: CASSLASRGTEAFF. The CDR3 region has the DNA TGTGCCAGCAGCTTAGCATCGAGGGGGACTGAAGCTTTCTTT.

This clone has a handful of counts. The chain uses TRBV11-2 and TRBJ2-2, with unresolved D. V gave up 5 bases and J gave up 7 bases, with 11 bases separating them. The CDR3 has 13 residues. Germline V gene data show CDR1 as SGHAT and CDR2 as FQNNGV. The CDR3 loop reads CASSLPMIGELFF. CDR3 DNA sequence: TGTGCCAGCAGCCTTCCAATGATCGGGGAGCTGTTTTTT. The full variable domain, its missing parts supplied by reference TRBV11-2 and TRBJ2-2, is EAGVAQSPRYKIIEKRQSVAFWCNPISGHATLYWYQQILGQGPKLLIQFQNNGVVDDSQLPKDRFSAERLKGVDSTLKIQPAKLEDSAVYLCASSLPMIGELFFGEGSRLTVL.

V is TRBV6-6 and J is TRBJ1-2; D remains ambiguous. CDR3 size: 14 residues. Germline values: CDR1 MNHNY, CDR2 SVGAGI (reference sequence). Deletions cut 7 bases from V and 2 bases from J, with 14 bases between. CDR3 protein: CASTQPQVNYGYTF. The CDR3 DNA reads as TGTGCCAGCACTCAGCCCCAAGTAAACTATGGCTACACCTTC.